Below, one T cell receptor (beta chain) is given with its context. Its specificity is unknown. The CDR3 extends over 15 amino acids. V dropped 4 bases and J dropped 4; count of bases not matched to a gene: 6. Germline V CDR1 and CDR2: SGHRS, YFSETQ. The record originates from a study of cytomegalovirus exposure and HLA in healthy donors. Study findings and constraints: Earlier analysis yielded a pattern in which most TCR beta V segments were productive about 87% or about 30% of the time. Associated with cytomegalovirus, according to the listing, were around 170 TCR beta chains. Later analysis showed TCR association rates varying by HLA locus, highest for DRB1 and lowest for HLA-C.

It was with 60 Vbeta and 13 Jbeta primers that the PCR ran. TCRdb keeps only in-frame clones here, not all; method: immunoSEQ multiplex PCR. The table lists some 130,000 clones, around three quarters of them singletons. The clonotype comes from a male donor in good health and CMV-seronegative. Sequencing was carried out using PBMCs. The chain combines TRBV5-1 with TRBJ1-5; TRBD1 aligns across 9 bases. CDR3 nucleotides: TGCGCCAGCAGCCCCGGGACAGGGACAAATCAGCCCCAGCATTTT. It codes for CASSPGTGTNQPQHF.